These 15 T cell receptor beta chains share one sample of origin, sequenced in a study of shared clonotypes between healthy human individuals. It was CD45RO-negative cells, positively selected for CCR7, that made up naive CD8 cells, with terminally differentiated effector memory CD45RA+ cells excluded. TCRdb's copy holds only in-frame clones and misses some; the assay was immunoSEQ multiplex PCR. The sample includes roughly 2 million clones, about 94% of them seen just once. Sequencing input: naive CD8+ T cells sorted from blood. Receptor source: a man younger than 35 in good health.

DNA for the CDR3: TGCGCCAGCAGCCAAGTTTGGCAGGCTAGCAATCAGCCCCAGCATTTT. It translates to CASSQVWQASNQPQHF. The chain is built from TRBV4-1 and TRBJ1-5; D is uncertain. The CDR3 length is 16 residues. V lost 1 base to trimming and J lost 0 bases, with 10 bases between them. The germline CDR1 and CDR2 sequences are MGHRA and YSYEKL.

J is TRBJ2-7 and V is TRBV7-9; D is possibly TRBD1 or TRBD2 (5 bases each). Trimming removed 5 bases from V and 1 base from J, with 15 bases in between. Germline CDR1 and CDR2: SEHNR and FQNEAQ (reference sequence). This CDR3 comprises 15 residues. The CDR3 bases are TGTGCCAGCAGCACCCGGGACGGTCCGTCCTACGAGCAGTACTTC. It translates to CASSTRDGPSYEQYF.

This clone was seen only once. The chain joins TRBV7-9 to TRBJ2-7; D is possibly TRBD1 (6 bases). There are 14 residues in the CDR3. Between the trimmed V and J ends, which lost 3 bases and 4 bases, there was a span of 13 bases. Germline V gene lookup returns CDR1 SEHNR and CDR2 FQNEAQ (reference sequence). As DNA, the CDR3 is TGTGCCAGCAGCTTGCAGGTCAGGGGTTACGAGCAGTACTTC. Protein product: CASSLQVRGYEQYF.

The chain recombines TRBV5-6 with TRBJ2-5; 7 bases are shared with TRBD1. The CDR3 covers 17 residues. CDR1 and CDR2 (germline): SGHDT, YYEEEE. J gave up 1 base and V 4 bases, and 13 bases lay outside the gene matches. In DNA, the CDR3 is TGTGCCAGCAGCCCCCTTGGTTGGACAGGTCGCCAAGAGACCCAGTACTTC. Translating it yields CASSPLGWTGRQETQYF.

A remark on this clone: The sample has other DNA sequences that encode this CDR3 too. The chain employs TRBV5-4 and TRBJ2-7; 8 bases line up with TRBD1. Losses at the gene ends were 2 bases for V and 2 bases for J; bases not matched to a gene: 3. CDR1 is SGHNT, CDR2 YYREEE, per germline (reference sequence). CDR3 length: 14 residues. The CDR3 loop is CASSLAQGAYEQYF. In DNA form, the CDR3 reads TGTGCCAGCAGCTTAGCACAGGGGGCCTACGAGCAGTACTTC.

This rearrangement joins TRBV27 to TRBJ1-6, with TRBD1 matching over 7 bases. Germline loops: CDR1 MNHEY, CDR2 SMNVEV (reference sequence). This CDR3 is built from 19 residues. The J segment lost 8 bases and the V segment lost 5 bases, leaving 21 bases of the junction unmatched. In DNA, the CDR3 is TGTGCCAGCAGTCCTTTTCTTCGACCCCGACAGGGAACAGATTCACCCCTCCACTTT. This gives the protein CASSPFLRPRQGTDSPLHF.

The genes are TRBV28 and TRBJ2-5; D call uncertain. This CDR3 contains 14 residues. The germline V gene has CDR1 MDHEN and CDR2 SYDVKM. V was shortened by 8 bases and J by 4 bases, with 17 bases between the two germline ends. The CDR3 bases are TGTGCCAGCGCGGCTCATTCGGATGGAGAGACCCAGTACTTC. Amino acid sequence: CASAAHSDGETQYF.

CDR3 protein: CASSYSEGINEQYF. CDR3 coding DNA: TGTGCCAGCAGTTACTCAGAGGGTATCAACGAGCAGTACTTC. J is TRBJ2-7 and V is TRBV6-6; D may be TRBD2 (5 bases). The CDR3 is 14 residues long. The ends were cut back, 0 bases at V and 5 bases at J, with 11 bases in the middle. Germline V gene data show CDR1 as MNHNY and CDR2 as SVGAGI (reference sequence).

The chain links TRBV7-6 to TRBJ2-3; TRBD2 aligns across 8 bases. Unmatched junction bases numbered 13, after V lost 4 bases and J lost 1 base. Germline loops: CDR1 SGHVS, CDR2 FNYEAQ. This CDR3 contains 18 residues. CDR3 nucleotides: TGTGCCAGCAGCTCAGACCCGCCTAGCGGGTGGGGCACAGATACGCAGTATTTT. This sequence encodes CASSSDPPSGWGTDTQYF.

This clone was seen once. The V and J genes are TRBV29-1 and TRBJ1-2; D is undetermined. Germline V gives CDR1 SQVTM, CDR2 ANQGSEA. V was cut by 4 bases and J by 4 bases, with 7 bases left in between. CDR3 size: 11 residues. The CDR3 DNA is TGCAGCGTTGCCGAGGCCTATGGCTACACCTTC. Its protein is CSVAEAYGYTF.

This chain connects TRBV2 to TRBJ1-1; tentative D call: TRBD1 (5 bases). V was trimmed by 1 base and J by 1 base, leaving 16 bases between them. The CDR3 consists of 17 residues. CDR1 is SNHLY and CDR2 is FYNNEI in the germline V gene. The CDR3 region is CASSEGTLGPKNTEAFF. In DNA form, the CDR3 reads TGTGCCAGCAGTGAAGGTACCCTGGGACCGAAGAACACTGAAGCTTTCTTT.

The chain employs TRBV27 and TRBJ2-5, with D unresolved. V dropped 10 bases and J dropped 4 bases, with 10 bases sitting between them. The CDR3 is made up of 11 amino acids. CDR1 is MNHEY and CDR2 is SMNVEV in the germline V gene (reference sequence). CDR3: CAIGLGETQYF. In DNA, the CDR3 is TGTGCCATCGGGCTGGGAGAGACCCAGTACTTC.

CDR3 sequence (DNA): TGTGCCAGCTCACCACCGATAAACAGGGAGAATGGCTACACCTTC. It is translated as CASSPPINRENGYTF. The V call is TRBV18, the J call TRBJ1-2; possible D gene TRBD1, 6 bases. Trimming left V 0 bases short and J 6 bases short, with 14 bases between. The CDR3 spans 15 residues. Looked up from germline, CDR1 is KGHSH and CDR2 is LQKENI.

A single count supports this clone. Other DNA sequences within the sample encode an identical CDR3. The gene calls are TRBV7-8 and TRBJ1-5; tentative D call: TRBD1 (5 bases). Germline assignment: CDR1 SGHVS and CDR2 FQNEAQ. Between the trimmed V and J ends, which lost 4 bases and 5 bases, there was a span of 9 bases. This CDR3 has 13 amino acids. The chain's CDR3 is CASSSDRDQPQHF. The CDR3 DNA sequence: TGTGCCAGCAGCTCCGACAGAGATCAGCCCCAGCATTTT.

The CDR3 DNA reads TGTGCCAGCAGCTTAGAGCTAGCGGGGCTCTACAATGAGCAGTTCTTC. Its translation is CASSLELAGLYNEQFF. The chain couples TRBV11-2 to TRBJ2-1, with 9 nucleotides matching TRBD2. After removal of 0 bases from V and 3 bases from J, the junction contained 3 bases not matched to a gene. CDR3 length: 16 residues. Germline V CDR1 and CDR2: SGHAT, FQNNGV.